The rows below give T cell receptor beta chains drawn from one sample of a study of shared clonotypes between healthy human individuals. TCRdb's table, derived via immunoSEQ multiplex PCR, lists solely in-frame clones and lacks some. The sample consists of 550,000 to 600,000 clones, around 76% of them appearing once. Sequenced input: PBMCs. The source is a middle-aged woman in good health. Some clones in this sample may be carry-over from other donors' samples. Each CDR3 is given with its conserved first and last residue. Fields, in order: J gene, CDR3 length, V gene, D gene, CDR3 protein. The D gene is left open where the match is weak.

J: TRBJ2-5; length: 17; V: TRBV13; D: TRBD2; CDR3: CASSLGLAGGPRETQYF
J: TRBJ1-3; length: 14; V: TRBV10-2; D: -; CDR3: CASQVGVSGNTIYF
J: TRBJ1-2; length: 13; V: TRBV28; D: TRBD1; CDR3: CASSSQGARGYTF
J: TRBJ1-1; length: 13; V: TRBV30; D: -; CDR3: CAWGMGGNTEAFF
J: TRBJ1-2; length: 15; V: TRBV7-3; D: -; CDR3: CASSPGGGGGNGYTF
J: TRBJ2-2; length: 16; V: TRBV4-3; D: TRBD1; CDR3: CASSRNQDRTTGELFF
J: TRBJ1-2; length: 15; V: TRBV9; D: TRBD1; CDR3: CASSPGQGVFYGYTF
J: TRBJ1-5; length: 16; V: TRBV7-2; D: -; CDR3: CASSERGAGWNQPQHF
J: TRBJ2-2; length: 16; V: TRBV7-2; D: TRBD1; CDR3: CASSQRQGVLTGELFF
J: TRBJ2-1; length: 15; V: TRBV11-3; D: TRBD2; CDR3: CASSTGTSSSNEQFF
J: TRBJ2-7; length: 13; V: TRBV6-6; D: TRBD2; CDR3: CASSYSGTSGYYF
J: TRBJ2-7; length: 13; V: TRBV16; D: -; CDR3: CASSGQGWIEQYF
J: TRBJ2-1; length: 14; V: TRBV30; D: TRBD2; CDR3: CAWSALAGSGKQFF
J: TRBJ1-2; length: 12; V: TRBV7-9; D: -; CDR3: CASSLDYYGYTF
J: TRBJ2-7; length: 13; V: TRBV7-6; D: -; CDR3: CASSPQLEYEQYF
J: TRBJ2-1; length: 19; V: TRBV11-2; D: TRBD2; CDR3: CASSAHPTVAGGAYNEQFF
J: TRBJ1-2; length: 12; V: TRBV28; D: -; CDR3: CASNWPRKDYTF
J: TRBJ2-2; length: 14; V: TRBV5-1; D: -; CDR3: CASSLVVSTGELFF
J: TRBJ2-5; length: 14; V: TRBV30; D: -; CDR3: CAWSVGMKEETQYF
J: TRBJ2-3; length: 13; V: TRBV5-1; D: -; CDR3: CASRLDITDTQYF
J: TRBJ2-5; length: 16; V: TRBV7-3; D: TRBD1; CDR3: CASSPQGQGAGETQYF
J: TRBJ2-2; length: 16; V: TRBV9; D: TRBD2; CDR3: CASSLRTSGSSGELFF
J: TRBJ1-4; length: 18; V: TRBV4-3; D: -; CDR3: CASSQADLGLPGNEKLFF
J: TRBJ1-1; length: 15; V: TRBV28; D: -; CDR3: CASSLLAPEDTEAFF
J: TRBJ2-5; length: 14; V: TRBV18; D: -; CDR3: CASSPLDGGETQYF
J: TRBJ1-5; length: 13; V: TRBV11-2; D: -; CDR3: CASSPGQNQPQHF
J: TRBJ1-1; length: 13; V: TRBV10-3; D: -; CDR3: CAISRQVGTEAFF
J: TRBJ2-1; length: 15; V: TRBV7-3; D: TRBD2; CDR3: CASSFIAGPYNEQFF
J: TRBJ2-1; length: 14; V: TRBV28; D: -; CDR3: CASSRTASYNEQFF
J: TRBJ2-2; length: 16; V: TRBV6-1; D: TRBD2; CDR3: CASSEAGGRPTGELFF
J: TRBJ2-7; length: 12; V: TRBV29-1; D: -; CDR3: CSGRDSFYEQYF
J: TRBJ2-3; length: 15; V: TRBV5-1; D: TRBD1; CDR3: CASSHAGGGTDTQYF
J: TRBJ1-1; length: 14; V: TRBV6-1; D: -; CDR3: CASSGGAGAYEAFF
J: TRBJ2-6; length: 15; V: TRBV5-4; D: TRBD2; CDR3: CASSPGLAGANVLTF
J: -; length: 15; V: TRBV4-3; D: -; CDR3: CASSQDWDKAYEQYF
J: TRBJ2-7; length: 14; V: TRBV19; D: -; CDR3: CASSGATGSYEQYF
J: TRBJ2-3; length: 14; V: TRBV30; D: -; CDR3: CAWSKQGRLGTQYF
J: TRBJ2-7; length: 15; V: TRBV5-6; D: TRBD2; CDR3: CASSKLAGGTYEQYF
J: TRBJ2-3; length: 16; V: TRBV4-2; D: -; CDR3: CASSQDLGHPEDTQYF
J: TRBJ2-1; length: 16; V: TRBV4-3; D: TRBD2; CDR3: CASSQFSGSYHNEQFF
J: TRBJ1-5; length: 16; V: TRBV21-1; D: -; CDR3: CASSKEEQGADQPQHF
J: TRBJ2-7; length: 13; V: TRBV18; D: -; CDR3: CASSPPSNYEQYF